This entry lists 23 T cell receptor beta chains sequenced from one sample in a study of beta chain features in type 1 diabetes (dated by TCRdb to about 2018). General study outcomes and caveats: Type 1 diabetes patients showed a moderate but significant shortening of TCRB CDR3 length in all four CD4+ subsets.

The library was prepared using the immunoSEQ multiplex PCR assay. The entire isolated RNA was reverse transcribed using the High Capacity cDNA Reverse Transcription Kit, and thus expressed TCRB transcripts were sequenced. TCRdb limited this immuneACCESS table to in-frame rearrangements with V and J called. A share of clones is missing; checked studies link under half to unresolved V genes, and the rest is unexplained. This sample gives fewer than 350,000 clones in total; approximately 15% of them show up just once. Of the sample, 0.015% to 0.017% falls within the top ten clones. Their antigen targets remain unknown. Input material: naive CD4+ T cells from blood. The cell subset or site label, as the study defines it: true naive CD4+ T cells. The receptors were gathered from a man aged 18 to 30 with type 1 diabetes.

The chain is built from TRBV30 and TRBJ2-3; a possible D gene is TRBD2 (7 bases). CDR1 is GTSNPN and CDR2 is SVGIG in the germline V gene (reference sequence). Trimming took off 5 bases at V and 2 bases at J, with 17 bases between the two ends. The CDR3 has 15 amino acids. CDR3 DNA sequence: TGTGCCTGGGCCCTGCGGGGGCAGTTCACAGATACGCAGTATTTT. Protein product: CAWALRGQFTDTQYF.

This clone was counted a few times. The chain couples TRBV5-4 to TRBJ1-1; D not resolved. The germline V and J ends were trimmed by 1 base and 1 base, with 8 bases remaining between them. The germline V gene has CDR1 SGHNT and CDR2 YYREEE (reference sequence). This CDR3 has 14 residues. The CDR3 is CASSLFPENTEAFF. For the CDR3, the DNA is TGTGCCAGCAGCTTGTTTCCAGAGAACACTGAAGCTTTCTTT.

The V call is TRBV11-2, the J call TRBJ2-1; D is unresolved. The CDR3 is made up of 14 amino acids. V was shortened by 0 bases and J by 7 bases, with 10 bases between the two germline ends. CDR1 and CDR2 from the germline V gene are SGHAT and FQNNGV. The CDR3 sequence: CASSLDLAGNEQFF. In DNA, the CDR3 is TGTGCCAGCAGCTTAGATTTAGCCGGGAATGAGCAGTTCTTC.

The chain carries TRBV28 and TRBJ1-1; the D gene is possibly TRBD1 (6 bases). V gave up 3 bases and J gave up 11 bases, with 13 bases separating them. The length of the CDR3 is 12 residues. The germline gives CDR1 MDHEN, CDR2 SYDVKM. CDR3 sequence reads: CASSLYRDEAFF. The CDR3 DNA sequence: TGTGCCAGCAGTTTGTACAGGGATGAGGCTTTCTTT.

The chain recombines TRBV5-1 with TRBJ2-4; no clear D. This CDR3 comprises 13 residues. Trimming removed 0 bases from V and 10 bases from J, with 11 bases in between. Germline V CDR1 and CDR2: SGHRS, YFSETQ. The CDR3 sequence: CASSLEAGAIQYF. In DNA form, the CDR3 reads TGCGCCAGCAGCTTGGAAGCTGGTGCTATTCAGTACTTC.

The chain is built from TRBV19 and TRBJ2-4; the D gene is possibly TRBD2 (5 bases). CDR3 length: 11 residues. Trimming took 3 bases from V and 10 from J, leaving 7 bases between them. Looked up from germline, CDR1 is LNHDA and CDR2 is SQIVND (reference sequence). The CDR3 nucleotides read TGTGCCAGTAGTATCCGGGGAATTCAGTACTTC. It encodes CASSIRGIQYF.

The sample holds a few counts of this clone. The chain recombines TRBV28 with TRBJ1-4, with D possibly matching TRBD1 (6 bases). With 9 bases removed from V and 4 bases from J, the gap between germline ends came to 18 bases. CDR1 and CDR2 from the germline V gene are MDHEN and SYDVKM. The CDR3 sequence is 15 residues long. CDR3 loop: CASMRGGRINEKLFF. The CDR3 DNA follows: TGTGCCAGTATGCGGGGGGGCAGGATTAATGAAAAACTGTTTTTT.

This clone was picked up a small number of times. The rearrangement links TRBV5-5 to TRBJ2-7; D might be TRBD2 (7 bases). The CDR3 sequence is 13 residues long. The V end was cut by 4 bases, the J end by 10 bases, with 18 bases between. From germline, CDR1 is SGHKS and CDR2 YYEKEE (reference sequence). CDR3 nucleotide sequence: TGTGCCAGCAGCCCCATAGGGGGGGACCGACAGTACTTC. It yields the protein CASSPIGGDRQYF. Full variable domain (outside the CDR3, taken from reference TRBV5-5 and TRBJ2-7): DAGVTQSPTHLIKTRGQQVTLRCSPISGHKSVSWYQQVLGQGPQFIFQYYEKEERGRGNFPDRFSARQFPNYSSELNVNALLLGDSALYLCASSPIGGDRQYFGPGTRLTVT.

This clone was picked up a small number of times. V gene TRBV30 combines with J gene TRBJ2-6; maybe TRBD1 (6 bases). This CDR3 spans 16 amino acids. Trimming removed 1 base at V and 1 base at J, with 11 bases between. Germline assignment: CDR1 GTSNPN and CDR2 SVGIG (reference sequence). CDR3 residues: CAWSEKGVSGANVLTF. The DNA of the CDR3 is TGTGCCTGGAGTGAGAAGGGGGTTTCTGGGGCCAACGTCCTGACTTTC.

This chain joins TRBV6-6 and TRBJ1-5, with TRBD1 matching 7 bases. Trimming at V came to 2 bases and at J to 6 bases, leaving 10 bases not matched to a gene. Germline V CDR1 and CDR2: MNHNY, SVGAGI (reference sequence). The CDR3 runs to 16 residues. The CDR3 nucleotides are TGTGCCAGCAGTTACCCGGGACAGCGAGCAGGTCAGCCCCAGCATTTT. As protein: CASSYPGQRAGQPQHF.

This clone was detected only a few times. This sequence joins TRBV28 and TRBJ1-5; D perhaps matches TRBD1 (5 bases). With 6 bases removed from V and 1 base from J, the gap between germline ends came to 19 bases. This CDR3 region has 17 residues. Per germline, CDR1 MDHEN and CDR2 SYDVKM. The CDR3 spells CASRSTRVGRSNQPQHF. The DNA for the CDR3 is TGTGCCAGCAGATCTACCAGGGTCGGTAGAAGCAATCAGCCCCAGCATTTT. Full variable domain (remainder filled in from reference TRBV28 and TRBJ1-5): DVKVTQSSRYLVKRTGEKVFLECVQDMDHENMFWYRQDPGLGLRLIYFSYDVKMKEKGDIPEGYSVSREKKERFSLILESASTNQTSMYLCASRSTRVGRSNQPQHFGDGTRLSIL.

This clone was seen a handful of times. The chain joins TRBV7-9 to TRBJ2-1, with D maybe TRBD2 (6 bases). This CDR3 is 15 amino acids long. V was clipped by 5 bases and J by 5 bases, with 16 bases between them. Germline-derived CDR1 and CDR2 are SEHNR and FQNEAQ (reference sequence). The CDR3 is CASSVRDWHNNEQFF. CDR3 nucleotides: TGTGCCAGCAGCGTTCGGGACTGGCATAACAATGAGCAGTTCTTC.

This clone was counted a few times. The chain recombines TRBV20-1 with TRBJ1-2; possible D gene TRBD1, 5 bases. The CDR3 totals 11 residues. Trimming took 7 bases from V and 3 from J, leaving 9 bases between them. Germline lookup yields CDR1 DFQATT and CDR2 SNEGSKA (reference sequence). Here the CDR3 DNA reads TGCAGTGGACAGCCACACTATGGCTACACCTTC. It codes for CSGQPHYGYTF.

The J gene is TRBJ1-2, the V gene TRBV18; no reliable D call. The CDR3 length is 15 residues. CDR1 KGHSH and CDR2 LQKENI come from the germline V gene. Trimming shortened V by 0 bases and J by 8 bases, and 16 bases separated the two germline ends. The CDR3 coding sequence is TGTGCCAGCTCACCACCGAGTTCGGCGGTCAGAGGCTACACCTTC. Translating it yields CASSPPSSAVRGYTF.

This clone has more than one count but fewer than ten. The chain joins TRBV7-9 to TRBJ2-1; 14 positions match TRBD2. CDR1 and CDR2 from the germline V gene are SEHNR and FQNEAQ (reference sequence). This CDR3 spans 17 amino acids. The V and J ends lost 4 bases and 7 bases, in that order; junction bases with no gene match: 9. The CDR3 protein is CASSSGTSGSTTNEQFF. The CDR3, as DNA: TGTGCCAGCAGCTCCGGGACTAGCGGGAGTACTACTAATGAGCAGTTCTTC.

In its sample, this clone was seen a few times. The chain uses TRBV18 and TRBJ2-7; D is possibly TRBD2 (5 bases). The germline V and J ends were trimmed by 5 bases and 2 bases, with 13 bases remaining between them. CDR1 is KGHSH, CDR2 LQKENI, per germline. The CDR3 length is 14 residues. CDR3 nucleotides: TGTGCCAGCTCAGGTATTAGCGTCCCCTACGAGCAGTACTTC. It specifies CASSGISVPYEQYF.

The rearrangement joins TRBV13 to TRBJ2-1, with D perhaps matching TRBD2 (6 bases). Per the germline V gene, CDR1 is PRHDT and CDR2 is FYEKMQ (reference sequence). The CDR3 consists of 13 residues. Deletions cut 5 bases from V and 6 bases from J, with 11 bases between. The CDR3 DNA is TGTGCCAGCAGCCAACTAGCTGGCAATGAGCAGTTCTTC. It codes for CASSQLAGNEQFF.

The chain has TRBV7-9 and TRBJ1-5; TRBD1 aligns across 8 bases. The CDR3 has 15 residues. Losses at the gene ends were 1 base for V and 5 bases for J; bases not matched to a gene: 4. The germline CDR1 and CDR2 sequences are SEHNR and FQNEAQ (reference sequence). The DNA for the CDR3 is TGTGCCAGCAGCTTAGATTGGACAGGGCATCAGCCCCAGCATTTT. Translation gives CASSLDWTGHQPQHF.

This clone was found a few times. The genes are TRBV18 and TRBJ1-1; D gene uncertain. This CDR3 is 13 amino acids long. Trimming cost V 6 bases and J 4 bases, with 12 bases left between them. Germline V gives CDR1 KGHSH, CDR2 LQKENI. CDR3 amino acids: CASSTKAGTEAFF. The CDR3 DNA sequence: TGTGCCAGCTCGACCAAGGCGGGCACTGAAGCTTTCTTT.

This clone was found a few times. This chain connects TRBV7-2 to TRBJ1-4, with a weak D call TRBD1 (5 bases). Germline V gene data show CDR1 as SGHTA and CDR2 as FQGNSA. This CDR3 contains 15 residues. V lost 6 bases to trimming and J lost 4 bases, with 15 bases between them. The CDR3 region has the DNA TGTGCCAGCAGTGTTACAGGAGAGATTAATGAAAAACTGTTTTTT. Its translation: CASSVTGEINEKLFF.

This clone was observed a handful of times. The same CDR3 arises from other DNA sequences in this sample as well. The V and J genes are TRBV18 and TRBJ2-5, with D perhaps matching TRBD2 (6 bases). With 1 base removed from V and 2 bases from J, the gap between germline ends came to 8 bases. This CDR3 spans 14 amino acids. Germline lookup yields CDR1 KGHSH and CDR2 LQKENI. The CDR3 sequence: CASSPRRDQETQYF. As DNA, the CDR3 is TGTGCCAGCTCACCACGGAGGGATCAAGAGACCCAGTACTTC.

This clone was detected a few times. This chain joins TRBV9 and TRBJ2-7; 8 bases map to TRBD1. The CDR3 extends over 16 amino acids. Germline CDR1 reads SGDLS; CDR2 reads YYNGEE. J was trimmed by 1 base and V by 2 bases; bases with no gene match: 8. CDR3 in amino acids: CASSVGEDRASYEQYF. CDR3 bases: TGTGCCAGCAGCGTGGGGGAGGACAGGGCTTCCTACGAGCAGTACTTC.

The rearrangement joins TRBV29-1 to TRBJ2-7; D is possibly TRBD2 (6 bases). CDR3 length equals 12 residues. The germline CDR1 and CDR2 sequences are SQVTM and ANQGSEA. V was pared by 1 base and J by 3 bases, with 7 bases between. DNA for the CDR3: TGCAGCGTTGAAGCGGGGGTCTACGAGCAGTACTTC. Protein sequence: CSVEAGVYEQYF.